The 10 T cell receptor beta chains below were found in one sample sequenced in a study of blood T cell repertoires in COVID-19. The assay was immunoSEQ multiplex PCR, and TCRdb's table has in-frame clones only and misses some. The table has about 250,000 clones, around 86% seen once; the top ten hold more than 1.5%. Sample: PBMCs or T cells enriched from blood (not recorded which). The source of these receptors is a man aged 35-49 years who had recovered from COVID-19.

The V gene is TRBV6-5, the J gene TRBJ2-7, with TRBD1 as a possible D gene (6 bases). Trimming removed 7 bases from V and 2 bases from J, with 15 bases in between. Looked up from germline, CDR1 is MNHEY and CDR2 is SVGAGI. The CDR3 runs to 14 residues. The CDR3 nucleotides are TGTGCCAGCAACAGGGACCTGCCCCCCTACGAGCAGTACTTC. Its translation is CASNRDLPPYEQYF.

This chain links TRBV6-2 or TRBV6-3 with TRBJ1-5; D unclear. The CDR3 loop spans 13 amino acids. V lost 5 bases and J lost 7, with 12 bases in between. Per the germline V gene, CDR1 is MNHEY and CDR2 is SVGEGT. CDR3 nucleotide sequence: TGTGCCAGCAGTCTAATGGAGGGCCAGCCCCAGCATTTT. It is translated as CASSLMEGQPQHF.

The chain recombines TRBV9 with TRBJ2-1; 10 nucleotides agree with TRBD2. Germline V gene data show CDR1 as SGDLS and CDR2 as YYNGEE. V trimming: 1 base; J trimming: 10 bases; junction bases outside the gene matches: 8. The CDR3 sequence is 15 residues long. The chain's CDR3 is CASSVPSGGFGEQFF. CDR3 DNA: TGTGCCAGCAGCGTACCTAGCGGGGGCTTTGGGGAGCAGTTCTTC.

This rearrangement joins TRBV6-5 to TRBJ1-5; no firm D call. Trimming cost V 2 bases and J 0 bases, with 8 bases left between them. CDR1 and CDR2 (germline): MNHEY, SVGAGI. The CDR3 is made up of 15 amino acids. The CDR3 loop is CASSYRRDSNQPQHF. CDR3 bases: TGTGCCAGCAGTTACAGGCGGGATAGCAATCAGCCCCAGCATTTT.

J is TRBJ2-3 and V is TRBV7-2, with 9 bases matching TRBD2. From germline, CDR1 is SGHTA and CDR2 FQGNSA. This CDR3 spans 15 amino acids. V lost 2 bases to trimming and J lost 4 bases; unmatched junction nucleotides: 4. The CDR3 region is CASSLSRTSADTQYF. The DNA of the CDR3 is TGTGCCAGCAGCTTATCCAGGACTAGCGCAGATACGCAGTATTTT.

V usage is TRBV4-1 and J usage is TRBJ2-3, with a tentative D call TRBD2 (6 bases). V was pared by 0 bases and J by 0 bases, with 13 bases between. Per the germline V gene, CDR1 is MGHRA and CDR2 is YSYEKL. CDR3 length equals 17 residues. CDR3 residues: CASSQDRGSTSTDTQYF. CDR3 nucleotide sequence: TGCGCCAGCAGCCAAGATCGGGGGAGCACTAGCACAGATACGCAGTATTTT.

This chain joins TRBV2 and TRBJ1-1, with unresolved D. The V gene lost 4 bases and the J gene lost 0 bases, with 12 bases spanning the gap. This CDR3 is 15 amino acids long. Looked up from germline, CDR1 is SNHLY and CDR2 is FYNNEI. The CDR3 DNA reads TGTGCCAGCAGTGTGTCCCAGTTAATGAACACTGAAGCTTTCTTT. Residues: CASSVSQLMNTEAFF.

This chain links TRBV12-2 with TRBJ1-2; whether TRBD1, the table's D call, matches the DNA was not checked. TRBV12-2 is deemed a pseudogene. The CDR3 loop spans 17 amino acids. CDR3 in amino acids: CASHRLKGRGLRYGYTF. Written as DNA, the CDR3 is TGTGCAAGCCATCGCTTAAAAGGCAGGGGGTTACGGTATGGCTACACCTTC.

Concerning this clone: A much larger clone sits a single nucleotide away, making a read error possible. The V call is TRBV2, the J call TRBJ2-6; D unclear. The germline V and J ends were trimmed by 6 bases and 0 bases, with 9 bases remaining between them. The CDR3 covers 15 residues. Germline loops: CDR1 SNHLY, CDR2 FYNNEI. This CDR3 reads CASRQDNSGANVLTF. CDR3 nucleotide sequence: TGTGCCAGCAGACAAGACAACTCTGGGGCCAACGTCCTGACTTTC.

J is TRBJ2-5 and V is TRBV5-1; 10 positions match TRBD1. CDR1 is SGHRS and CDR2 is YFSETQ in the germline V gene. The CDR3 runs to 14 residues. The junction had 0 bases not matched to a gene; V was cut back by 3 bases and J by 1 base. CDR3 DNA sequence: TGCGCCAGCAGCTGGACAGGGGGCCAAGAGACCCAGTACTTC. Amino acid sequence: CASSWTGGQETQYF.